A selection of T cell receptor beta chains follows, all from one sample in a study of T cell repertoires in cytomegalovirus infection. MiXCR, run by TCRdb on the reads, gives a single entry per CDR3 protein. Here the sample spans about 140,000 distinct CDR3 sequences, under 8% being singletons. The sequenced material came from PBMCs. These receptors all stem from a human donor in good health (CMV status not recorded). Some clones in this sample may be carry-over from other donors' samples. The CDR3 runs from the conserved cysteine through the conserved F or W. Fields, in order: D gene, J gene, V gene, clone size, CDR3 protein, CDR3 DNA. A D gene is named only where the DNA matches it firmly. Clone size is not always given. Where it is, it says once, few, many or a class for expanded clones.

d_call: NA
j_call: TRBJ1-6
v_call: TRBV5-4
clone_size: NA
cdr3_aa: CASSLETGYNSPLHF
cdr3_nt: TGTGCCAGCAGCTTGGAAACAGGCTATAATTCACCCCTCCACTTT

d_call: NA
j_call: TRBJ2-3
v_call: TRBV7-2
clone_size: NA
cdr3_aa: CASSLGTGSTDTQYF
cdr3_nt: TGTGCCAGCAGCTTAGGTACTGGAAGCACAGATACGCAGTATTTT

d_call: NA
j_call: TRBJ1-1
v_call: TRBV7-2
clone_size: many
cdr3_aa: CASSPQGGPTEAFF
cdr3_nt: TGTGCCAGCAGCCCCCAGGGAGGCCCCACTGAAGCTTTCTTT

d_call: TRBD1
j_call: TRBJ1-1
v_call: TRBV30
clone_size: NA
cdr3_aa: CAWSGQGNTEAFF
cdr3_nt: TGTGCCTGGAGCGGACAGGGGAACACTGAAGCTTTCTTT

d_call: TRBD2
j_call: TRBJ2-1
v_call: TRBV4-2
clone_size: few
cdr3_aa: CASSQVGTGGPNEQFF
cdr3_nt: TGTGCCAGCAGCCAAGTAGGAACGGGGGGGCCCAATGAGCAGTTCTTC

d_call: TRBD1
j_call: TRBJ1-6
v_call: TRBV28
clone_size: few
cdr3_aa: CATKPADRGVSPLHF
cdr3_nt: TGTGCCACCAAACCCGCTGACAGGGGGGTTTCACCCCTCCACTTT

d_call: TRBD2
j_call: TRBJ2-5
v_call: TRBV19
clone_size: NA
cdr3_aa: CASSSLLAGIHSYPQETQYF
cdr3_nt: TGTGCCAGTAGCTCTTTACTAGCGGGGATCCATTCGTACCCCCAAGAGACCCAGTACTTC

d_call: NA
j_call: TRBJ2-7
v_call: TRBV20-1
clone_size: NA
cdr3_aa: CSANPQSGSSYEQYF
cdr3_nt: TGCAGTGCTAACCCCCAAAGCGGCAGCTCCTACGAGCAGTACTTC

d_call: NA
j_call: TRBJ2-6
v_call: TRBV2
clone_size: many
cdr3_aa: CASSVVLSGANVLTF
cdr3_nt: TGTGCCAGCAGCGTCGTCCTCTCTGGGGCCAACGTCCTGACTTTC

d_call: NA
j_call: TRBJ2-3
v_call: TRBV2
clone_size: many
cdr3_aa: CASSWAAASTDTQYF
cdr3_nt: TGTGCCAGCAGTTGGGCAGCCGCTAGCACAGATACGCAGTATTTT

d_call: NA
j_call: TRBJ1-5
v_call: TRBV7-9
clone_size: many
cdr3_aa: CASSPSGGRNQPQHF
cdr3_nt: TGTGCCAGCAGCCCAAGCGGGGGCCGCAATCAGCCCCAGCATTTT

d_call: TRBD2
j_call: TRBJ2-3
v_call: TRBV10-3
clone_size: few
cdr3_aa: CATCRGRGGPDTQYF
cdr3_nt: TGTGCCACCTGCCGAGGGCGGGGGGGCCCAGATACGCAGTATTTT

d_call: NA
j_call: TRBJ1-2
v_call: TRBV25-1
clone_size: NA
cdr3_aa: CASSEFGKEGGYTF
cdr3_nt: TGTGCCAGCAGTGAATTTGGAAAGGAGGGGGGCTACACCTTC

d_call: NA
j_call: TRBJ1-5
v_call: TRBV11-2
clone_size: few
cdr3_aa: CASSLDWSQPQHF
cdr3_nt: TGTGCCAGCAGCTTAGACTGGAGTCAGCCCCAGCATTTT

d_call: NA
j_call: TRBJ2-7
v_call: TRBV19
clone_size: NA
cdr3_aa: CASSIDESSYEQYF
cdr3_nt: TGTGCCAGTAGTATAGATGAAAGCTCCTACGAGCAGTACTTC

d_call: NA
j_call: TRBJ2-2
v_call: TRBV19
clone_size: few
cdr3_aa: CASSRNYSPRNTGELFF
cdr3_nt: TGTGCCAGTAGCAGGAATTATTCTCCCCGGAACACCGGGGAGCTGTTTTTT

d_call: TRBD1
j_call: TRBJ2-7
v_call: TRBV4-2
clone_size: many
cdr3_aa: CASSRTGGSSYEQYF
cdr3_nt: TGTGCCAGCAGCCGAACAGGGGGGTCCTCCTACGAGCAGTACTTC

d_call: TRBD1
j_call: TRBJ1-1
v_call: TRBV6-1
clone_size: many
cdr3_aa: CASSGTGTTEAFF
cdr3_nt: TGTGCCAGCAGTGGGACAGGGACCACTGAAGCTTTCTTT

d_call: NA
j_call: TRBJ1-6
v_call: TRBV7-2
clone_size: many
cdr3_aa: CASSTLGGYNSPLHF
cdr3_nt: TGTGCCAGCAGCACTCTCGGGGGTTACAATTCACCCCTCCACTTT

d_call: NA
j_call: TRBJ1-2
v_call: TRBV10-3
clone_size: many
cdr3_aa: CAISETFVYGYTF
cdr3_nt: TGTGCCATCAGTGAAACGTTTGTGTATGGCTACACCTTC

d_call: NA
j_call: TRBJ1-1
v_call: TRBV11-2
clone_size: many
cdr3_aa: CASSRSLGNTEAFF
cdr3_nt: TGTGCCAGCAGCCGCTCGTTGGGGAACACTGAAGCTTTCTTT

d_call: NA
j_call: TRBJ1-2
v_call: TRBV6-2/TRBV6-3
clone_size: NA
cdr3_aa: CASSDGWGSGNYGYTF
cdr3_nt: TGTGCCAGCAGTGATGGGTGGGGTTCTGGGAACTATGGCTACACCTTC

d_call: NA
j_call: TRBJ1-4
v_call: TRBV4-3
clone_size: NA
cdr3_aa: CASSQARASNEKLFF
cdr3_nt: TGCGCCAGCAGCCAAGCGAGGGCCAGTAATGAAAAACTGTTTTTT

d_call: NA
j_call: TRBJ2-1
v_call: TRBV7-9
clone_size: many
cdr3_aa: CASRGGLNEQFF
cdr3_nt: TGTGCCAGCAGAGGCGGCCTCAATGAGCAGTTCTTC

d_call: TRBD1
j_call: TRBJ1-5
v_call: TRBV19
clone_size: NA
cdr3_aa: CASSRQGIGQPQHF
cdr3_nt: TGTGCCAGTAGCCGACAGGGGATTGGGCAGCCCCAGCATTTT

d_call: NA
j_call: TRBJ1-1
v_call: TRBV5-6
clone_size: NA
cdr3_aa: CASSWGLNTEAFF
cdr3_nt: TGTGCCAGCAGCTGGGGACTGAACACTGAAGCTTTCTTT

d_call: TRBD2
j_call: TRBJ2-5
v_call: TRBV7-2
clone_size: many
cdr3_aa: CASSLARREETQYF
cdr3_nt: TGTGCCAGCAGCTTAGCGCGGCGGGAGGAGACCCAGTACTTC

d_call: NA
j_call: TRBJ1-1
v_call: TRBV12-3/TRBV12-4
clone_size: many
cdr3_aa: CASSFQGSNTEAFF
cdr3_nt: TGTGCCAGCAGTTTTCAGGGTTCGAACACTGAAGCTTTCTTT

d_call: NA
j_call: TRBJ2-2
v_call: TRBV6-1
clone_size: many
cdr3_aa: CASNRVNTGELFF
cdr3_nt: TGTGCCAGCAACCGGGTTAACACCGGGGAGCTGTTTTTT

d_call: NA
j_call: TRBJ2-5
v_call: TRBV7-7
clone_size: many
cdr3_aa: CASSLAGAEETQYF
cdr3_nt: TGTGCTAGCAGCTTAGCAGGGGCCGAAGAGACCCAGTACTTC

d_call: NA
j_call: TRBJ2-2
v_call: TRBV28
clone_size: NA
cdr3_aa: CASSLFRDVSGELFF
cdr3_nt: TGTGCCAGCAGTTTATTCAGGGATGTTTCCGGGGAGCTGTTTTTT

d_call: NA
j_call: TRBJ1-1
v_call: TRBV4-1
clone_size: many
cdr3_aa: CASSQPDRNTEAFF
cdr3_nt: TGCGCCAGCAGCCAACCCGACAGAAACACTGAAGCTTTCTTT

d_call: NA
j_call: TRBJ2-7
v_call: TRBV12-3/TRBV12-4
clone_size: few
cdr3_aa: CASSFELSSHEQYF
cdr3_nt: TGTGCCAGCAGTTTCGAACTTTCGTCCCACGAGCAGTACTTC

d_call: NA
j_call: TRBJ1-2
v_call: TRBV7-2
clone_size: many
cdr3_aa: CASSLNSPGRSGYTF
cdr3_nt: TGTGCCAGCAGCTTAAATTCGCCTGGACGTAGCGGCTACACCTTC

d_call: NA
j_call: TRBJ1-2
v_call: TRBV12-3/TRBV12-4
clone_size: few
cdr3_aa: CASSLKGRGEGGYTF
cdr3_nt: TGTGCCAGCAGTTTGAAGGGGCGAGGCGAAGGTGGCTACACCTTC

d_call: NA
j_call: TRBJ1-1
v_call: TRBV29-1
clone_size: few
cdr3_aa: CSVEYPGARWTEAFF
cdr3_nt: TGCAGCGTGGAATACCCGGGGGCGAGATGGACTGAAGCTTTCTTT

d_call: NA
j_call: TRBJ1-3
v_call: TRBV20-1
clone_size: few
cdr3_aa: CSARDAPDLAGNTIYF
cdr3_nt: TGCAGTGCTAGAGATGCCCCGGATCTGGCTGGAAACACCATATATTTT